One and the same sample provided the 17 T cell receptor beta chains below, sequenced in a study of blood T cell repertoires in COVID-19. Produced via immunoSEQ multiplex PCR; TCRdb's table is partial and in-frame only. This table has about 300,000 clones, less than 85% appearing once. Sequenced material: peripheral blood. These receptors came from a human donor with COVID-19, enrolled during active disease. The donor label of this sample is uncertain.

The gene calls are TRBV18 and TRBJ2-2; tentatively, D is TRBD2 (5 bases). The CDR3 totals 15 residues. Germline CDR1 is KGHSH and CDR2 is LQKENI. The V end lost 1 base, the J end lost 6 bases, and 12 bases lay between the germline ends. The CDR3 reads CASSPREPPAGELFF. The CDR3 DNA follows: TGTGCCAGCTCACCACGGGAGCCCCCGGCCGGGGAGCTGTTTTTT.

The chain joins TRBV6-5 to TRBJ2-1; TRBD2 matches at 8 bases. Unmatched junction bases numbered 8, after V lost 5 bases and J lost 5 bases. The CDR3 consists of 15 residues. Per germline, CDR1 MNHEY and CDR2 SVGAGI. The CDR3 is CASSPREAGNNEQFF. DNA of the CDR3: TGTGCCAGCAGTCCGCGGGAGGCCGGGAACAATGAGCAGTTCTTC.

The V gene is TRBV6-5, the J gene TRBJ1-4, with TRBD1 as a possible D gene (5 bases). Germline CDR1 is MNHEY and CDR2 is SVGAGI. The CDR3 sequence is 14 residues long. V dropped 6 bases and J dropped 13 bases, with 21 bases sitting between them. The CDR3 nucleotides are TGTGCCAGCAGACGCGCTGGGTGGGGCGATTCACTGTTTTTT. It codes for CASRRAGWGDSLFF.

This chain joins TRBV10-3 and TRBJ1-4; 9 bases are a match to TRBD1. CDR1 and CDR2 from the germline V gene are ENHRY and SYGVKD. Unmatched junction bases numbered 3, after V lost 5 bases and J lost 5 bases. The CDR3 extends over 14 amino acids. Written as DNA, the CDR3 is TGTGCCATCAGTATGGGGACAGGGAATGAAAAACTGTTTTTT. It is translated as CAISMGTGNEKLFF.

V usage is TRBV6-2 or TRBV6-3 and J usage is TRBJ1-1, with D maybe TRBD1 (6 bases). Germline V lookup: CDR1 MNHEY, CDR2 SVGEGT. This CDR3 spans 17 amino acids. Trimming pared 6 bases from V and 0 bases from J, leaving 20 bases between. In nucleotides, the CDR3 is TGTGCCAGCAGCAGTCCTTTGCTGAACAGGGTGAACACTGAAGCTTTCTTT. It specifies CASSSPLLNRVNTEAFF.

J is TRBJ1-1 and V is TRBV3-1 (or the pseudogene TRBV3-2), with 8 positions matching TRBD1. The CDR3 sequence is 14 residues long. Germline V CDR1 and CDR2: LGHDT, YNNKEL (reference sequence). J was trimmed by 5 bases and V by 7 bases; bases with no gene match: 9. CDR3 region: CASIAQGARTEAFF. CDR3 bases: TGTGCCAGCATCGCTCAGGGGGCGCGAACTGAAGCTTTCTTT.

In this sample, this clone turned up a few times. This chain uses TRBV2 with TRBJ1-4; D remains ambiguous. Germline assignment: CDR1 SNHLY and CDR2 FYNNEI. The CDR3 runs 11 residues. V shed 2 bases and J shed 8 bases, with 3 bases lying between them. This chain's CDR3 is CASSELEKLFF. CDR3 sequence (DNA): TGTGCCAGCAGTGAACTGGAAAAACTGTTTTTT.

V usage is TRBV28 and J usage is TRBJ2-1; a weak D match, TRBD1 (5 bases). The germline V gene encodes CDR1 MDHEN and CDR2 SYDVKM. V gave up 2 bases and J gave up 7 bases, with 12 bases separating them. This CDR3 contains 14 residues. The CDR3 is CASSLQGAWNEQFF. CDR3 bases: TGTGCCAGCAGTTTACAGGGTGCCTGGAATGAGCAGTTCTTC.

The rearrangement joins TRBV28 to TRBJ1-2; a possible D gene is TRBD1 (6 bases). The CDR3 sequence is 14 residues long. V lost 6 bases and J 8 bases, leaving 19 bases between the germline ends. Germline V gives CDR1 MDHEN, CDR2 SYDVKM. The chain's CDR3 is CASRRNTGQGGYTF. As DNA, the CDR3 is TGTGCCAGCAGAAGGAATACAGGGCAGGGCGGCTACACCTTC.

The genes are TRBV27 and TRBJ2-2; 8 positions agree with TRBD2. This CDR3 spans 16 amino acids. The V segment lost 5 bases and the J segment 3 bases; nucleotides outside the gene matches: 8. The V gene's germline CDR1 is MNHEY and CDR2 SMNVEV (reference sequence). The CDR3 nucleotides are TGTGCCAGCAGTCGGGGGGGTTTAGGGGACACCGGGGAGCTGTTTTTT. It codes for CASSRGGLGDTGELFF.

The chain uses TRBV3-1 (or the pseudogene TRBV3-2) and TRBJ2-1, with TRBD2 identical over 8 bases. V lost 3 bases and J lost 13; bases outside the gene matches: 8. CDR1 LGHDT and CDR2 YNNKEL come from the germline V gene (reference sequence). The CDR3 runs to 13 residues. CDR3 in DNA: TGTGCCAGCAGCCAGCCGGGACTAGGGCAACAGTTCTTC. It specifies CASSQPGLGQQFF.

The V and J genes are TRBV6-4 and TRBJ2-3; the D gene is possibly TRBD2 (5 bases). This CDR3 contains 19 residues. Trimming took off 1 base at V and 4 bases at J, with 24 bases between the two ends. In germline, CDR1 is MRHNA, CDR2 SNTAGT. Written as DNA, the CDR3 is TGTGCCAGCAGTGACTTTCCTTCAACTAGTTGGCCTCTTGCAGATACGCAGTATTTT. Translation gives CASSDFPSTSWPLADTQYF.

The chain uses TRBV4-3 and TRBJ2-2, with 9 positions matching TRBD2. The germline V gene has CDR1 LGHNA and CDR2 YSLEER. The J segment lost 7 bases and the V segment lost 0 bases, leaving 12 bases of the junction unmatched. The length of the CDR3 is 18 residues. This CDR3 reads CASSQEWLAGSPGGELFF. CDR3 nucleotide sequence: TGCGCCAGCAGCCAAGAATGGCTAGCGGGAAGTCCGGGCGGGGAGCTGTTTTTT.

The rearrangement uses TRBV6-1 and TRBJ2-5; perhaps TRBD1 as D (7 bases). Trimming stripped 4 bases from V and 4 bases from J, with 25 bases between. Germline-derived CDR1 and CDR2 are MNHNS and SASEGT. The CDR3 sequence is 18 residues long. The CDR3 loop is CASSAWGRQGLPPETQYF. CDR3 nucleotides: TGTGCCAGCAGTGCCTGGGGTCGACAGGGACTCCCACCAGAGACCCAGTACTTC.

The chain is built from TRBV28 and TRBJ1-2; a possible D gene is TRBD1 (6 bases). Trimming pared 6 bases from V and 5 bases from J, leaving 10 bases between. There are 12 residues in the CDR3. CDR1 is MDHEN and CDR2 is SYDVKM in the germline V gene. CDR3 bases: TGTGCCAGCAGGACTGGACAGTATGGCTACACCTTC. Translation: CASRTGQYGYTF.

The chain is built from TRBV7-2 and TRBJ2-4; 10 nucleotides align to TRBD2. Germline loops: CDR1 SGHTA, CDR2 FQGNSA. The CDR3 spans 18 residues. With V trimmed by 1 base and J by 4 bases, 10 bases remained unmatched. The CDR3 is CASSLGSGSSGGKNIQYF. As DNA, the CDR3 is TGTGCCAGCAGCTTAGGTTCTGGGTCTAGCGGGGGAAAAAACATTCAGTACTTC.

Note on this clone: The sample contains more than one DNA sequence encoding this CDR3. The chain links TRBV7-9 to TRBJ2-1; 11 bases map to TRBD2. This CDR3 has 15 residues. J was trimmed by 4 bases and V by 5 bases; bases with no gene match: 4. Germline CDR1 is SEHNR and CDR2 is FQNEAQ (reference sequence). CDR3 DNA: TGTGCCAGCAGCCTACTAGCGGGAGCTTACAATGAGCAGTTCTTC. Translation: CASSLLAGAYNEQFF. Filled out from reference TRBV7-9 and TRBJ2-1, the complete variable domain reads DTGVSQNPRHKITKRGQNVTFRCDPISEHNRLYWYRQTLGQGPEFLTYFQNEAQLEKSRLLSDRFSAERPKGSFSTLEIQRTEQGDSAMYLCASSLLAGAYNEQFFGPGTRLTVL.